This TCR beta chain is from a study of T cells after yellow fever vaccination. Concerning this clonotype: Its specificity is not known.

The authors made TCR cDNA by 5'RACE template switching, adding a universal primer site and UMIs. TCRdb reanalysed the 5' RACE reads using MiXCR and keeps one entry per CDR3 protein. This table holds some 560,000 distinct CDR3 sequences, around 21% found once. Findings of the study overall: Booster sampling recovered most clones from primary vaccination (96% CD4, around 88% CD8).

With 5 bases clipped from V and 6 bases from J, the junction kept 3 bases outside the gene matches. Germline CDR1 SQVTM, CDR2 ANQGSEA. This CDR3 is 12 amino acids long. Sequencing was performed on PBMCs, taken 15 days after the yellow fever booster vaccination. The receptor was derived from a man younger than 40 who received the YFV17D yellow fever vaccine. This rearrangement joins TRBV29-1 to TRBJ1-4; 7 nucleotides agree with TRBD1. CDR3 bases: TGCAGCGTTAACAGGGGCGATGAAAAACTGTTTTTT. Its protein product is CSVNRGDEKLFF.